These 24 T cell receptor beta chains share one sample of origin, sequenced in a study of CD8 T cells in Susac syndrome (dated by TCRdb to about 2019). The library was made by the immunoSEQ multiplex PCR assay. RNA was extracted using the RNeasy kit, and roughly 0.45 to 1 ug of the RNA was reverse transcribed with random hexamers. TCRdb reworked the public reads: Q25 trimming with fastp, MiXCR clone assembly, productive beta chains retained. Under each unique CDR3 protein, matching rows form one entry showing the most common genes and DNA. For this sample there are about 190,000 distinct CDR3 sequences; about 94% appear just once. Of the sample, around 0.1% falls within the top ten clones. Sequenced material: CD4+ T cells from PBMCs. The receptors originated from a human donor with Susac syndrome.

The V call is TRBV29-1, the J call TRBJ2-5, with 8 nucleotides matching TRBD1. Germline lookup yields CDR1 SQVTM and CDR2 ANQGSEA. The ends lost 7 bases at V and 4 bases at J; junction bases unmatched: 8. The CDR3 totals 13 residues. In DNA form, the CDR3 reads TGCAGCGGTCAAGGGACAGGATTAGAGACCCAGTACTTC. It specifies CSGQGTGLETQYF.

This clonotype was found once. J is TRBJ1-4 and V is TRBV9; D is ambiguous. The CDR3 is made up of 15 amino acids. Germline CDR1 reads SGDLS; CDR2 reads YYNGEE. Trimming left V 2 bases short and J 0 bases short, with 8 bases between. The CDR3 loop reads CASSVGWSTNEKLFF. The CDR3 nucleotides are TGTGCCAGCAGCGTCGGGTGGTCAACTAATGAAAAACTGTTTTTT.

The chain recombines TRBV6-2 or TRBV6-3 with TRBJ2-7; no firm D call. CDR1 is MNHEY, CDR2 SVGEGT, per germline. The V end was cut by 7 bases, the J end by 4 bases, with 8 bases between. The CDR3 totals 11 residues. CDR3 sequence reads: CASTFGYEQYF. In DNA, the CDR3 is TGTGCCAGCACCTTTGGATACGAGCAGTACTTC.

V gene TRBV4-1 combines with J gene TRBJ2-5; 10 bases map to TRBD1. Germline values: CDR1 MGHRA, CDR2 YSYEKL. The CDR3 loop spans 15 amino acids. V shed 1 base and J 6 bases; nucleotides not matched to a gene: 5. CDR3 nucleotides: TGCGCCAGCAGCCAAGGAGACAGGGGGCCCCAGACCCAGTACTTC. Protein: CASSQGDRGPQTQYF.

The CDR3 DNA follows: TGTGCCAGCAGTTGGGGAGCGAATGAGCAGTTCTTC. Protein sequence: CASSWGANEQFF. The chain combines TRBV6-5 with TRBJ2-1, with D tentatively TRBD2 (5 bases). V dropped 4 bases and J dropped 7 bases, with 8 bases sitting between them. The CDR3 has 12 amino acids. Germline assignment: CDR1 MNHEY and CDR2 SVGAGI.

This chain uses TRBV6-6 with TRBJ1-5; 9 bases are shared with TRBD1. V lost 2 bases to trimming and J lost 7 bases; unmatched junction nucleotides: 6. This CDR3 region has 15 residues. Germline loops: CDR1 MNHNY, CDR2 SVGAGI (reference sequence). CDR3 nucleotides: TGTGCCAGCAGTTACCCCGGGACAGGGAACCAGCCCCAGCATTTT. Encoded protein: CASSYPGTGNQPQHF.

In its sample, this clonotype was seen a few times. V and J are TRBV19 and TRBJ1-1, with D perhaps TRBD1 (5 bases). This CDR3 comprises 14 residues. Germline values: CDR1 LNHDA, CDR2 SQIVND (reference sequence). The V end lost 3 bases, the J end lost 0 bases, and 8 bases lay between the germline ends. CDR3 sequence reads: CASSIQGLNTEAFF. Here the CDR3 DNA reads TGTGCCAGTAGTATTCAGGGCCTGAACACTGAAGCTTTCTTT.

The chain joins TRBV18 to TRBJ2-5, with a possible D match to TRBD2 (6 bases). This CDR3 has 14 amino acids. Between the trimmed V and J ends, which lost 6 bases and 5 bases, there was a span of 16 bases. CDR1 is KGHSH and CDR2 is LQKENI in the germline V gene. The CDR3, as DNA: TGTGCCAGCTCCCGCTCGGGGGTTTCGGAGACCCAGTACTTC. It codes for CASSRSGVSETQYF.

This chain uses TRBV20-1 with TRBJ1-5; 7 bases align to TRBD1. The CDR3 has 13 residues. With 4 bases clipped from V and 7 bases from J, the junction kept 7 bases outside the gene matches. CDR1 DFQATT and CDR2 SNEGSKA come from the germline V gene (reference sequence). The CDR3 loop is CSATTGFEQPQHF. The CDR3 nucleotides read TGCAGTGCTACGACAGGGTTTGAACAGCCCCAGCATTTT.

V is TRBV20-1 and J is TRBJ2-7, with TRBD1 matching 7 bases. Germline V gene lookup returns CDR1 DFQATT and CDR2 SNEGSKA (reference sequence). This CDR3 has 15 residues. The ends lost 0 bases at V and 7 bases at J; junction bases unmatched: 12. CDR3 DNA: TGCAGTGCTAGAGATACGGGACAGCCTTCGTGGGAGCAGTACTTC. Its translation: CSARDTGQPSWEQYF.

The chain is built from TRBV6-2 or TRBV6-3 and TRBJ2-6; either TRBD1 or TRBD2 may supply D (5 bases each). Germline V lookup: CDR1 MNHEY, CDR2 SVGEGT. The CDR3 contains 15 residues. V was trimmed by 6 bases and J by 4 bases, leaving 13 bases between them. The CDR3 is CASRLPGAGANVLTF. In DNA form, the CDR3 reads TGTGCCAGCAGATTACCCGGGGCGGGGGCCAACGTCCTGACTTTC.

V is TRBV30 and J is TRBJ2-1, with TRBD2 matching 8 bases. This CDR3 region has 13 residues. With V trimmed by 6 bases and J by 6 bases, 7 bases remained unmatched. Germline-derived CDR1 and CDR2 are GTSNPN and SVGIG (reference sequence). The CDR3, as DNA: TGTGCCTGCCCGGGGGGGCTAGGCAATGAGCAGTTCTTC. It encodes CACPGGLGNEQFF.

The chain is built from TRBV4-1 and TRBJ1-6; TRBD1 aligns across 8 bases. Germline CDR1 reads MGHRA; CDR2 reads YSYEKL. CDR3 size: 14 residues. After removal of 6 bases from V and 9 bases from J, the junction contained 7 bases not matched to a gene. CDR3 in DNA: TGCGCCAGCAGACAGGGGGGTACGAGTTCACCCCTCCACTTT. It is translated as CASRQGGTSSPLHF.

This CDR3 is CSVGDTFNEKLFF. Here the CDR3 DNA reads TGCAGCGTTGGGGACACCTTTAATGAAAAACTGTTTTTT. The rearrangement uses TRBV29-1 and TRBJ1-4; TRBD1 might be the D (6 bases). The germline CDR1 and CDR2 sequences are SQVTM and ANQGSEA. This CDR3 region has 13 residues. The V and J ends lost 4 bases and 4 bases respectively, with 10 bases between them.

For the CDR3, the DNA is TGTGCCAGCTGTTGCCGATTTGGCTACACCTTC. Translated: CASCCRFGYTF. The V and J genes are TRBV2 and TRBJ1-2; D call uncertain. This CDR3 is built from 11 residues. V gave up 8 bases and J gave up 7 bases, with 11 bases separating them. The germline V gene encodes CDR1 SNHLY and CDR2 FYNNEI. Variable domain in full (rest from reference TRBV2 and TRBJ1-2): EPEVTQTPSHQVTQMGQEVILRCVPISNHLYFYWYRQILGQKVEFLVSFYNNEISEKSEIFDDQFSVERPDGSNFTLKIRSTKLEDSAMYFCASCCRFGYTFGSGTRLTVV.

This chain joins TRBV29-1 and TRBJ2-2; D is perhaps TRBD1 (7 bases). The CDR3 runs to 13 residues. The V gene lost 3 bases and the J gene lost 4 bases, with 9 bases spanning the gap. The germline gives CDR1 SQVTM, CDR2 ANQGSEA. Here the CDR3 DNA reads TGCAGCGTTGACAGGGGGGCCACCGGGGAGCTGTTTTTT. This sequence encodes CSVDRGATGELFF.

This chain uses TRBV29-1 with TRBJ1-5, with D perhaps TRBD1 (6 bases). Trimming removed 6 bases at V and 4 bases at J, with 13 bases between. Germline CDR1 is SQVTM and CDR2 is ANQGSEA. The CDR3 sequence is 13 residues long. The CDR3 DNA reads TGCAGCGTGGGGGGCCCAGGAAATCAGCCCCAGCATTTT. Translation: CSVGGPGNQPQHF.

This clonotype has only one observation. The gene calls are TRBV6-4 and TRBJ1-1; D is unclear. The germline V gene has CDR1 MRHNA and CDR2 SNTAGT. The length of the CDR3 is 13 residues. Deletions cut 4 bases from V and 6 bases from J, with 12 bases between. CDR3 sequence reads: CASSGTPESEAFF. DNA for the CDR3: TGTGCCAGCAGTGGTACCCCGGAATCTGAAGCTTTCTTT.

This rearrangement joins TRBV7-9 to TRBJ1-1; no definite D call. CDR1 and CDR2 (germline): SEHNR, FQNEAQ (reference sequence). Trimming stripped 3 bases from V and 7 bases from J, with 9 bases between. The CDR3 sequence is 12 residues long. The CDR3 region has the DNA TGTGCCAGCAGCTTGCCATCGCTTGAAGCTTTCTTT. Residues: CASSLPSLEAFF.

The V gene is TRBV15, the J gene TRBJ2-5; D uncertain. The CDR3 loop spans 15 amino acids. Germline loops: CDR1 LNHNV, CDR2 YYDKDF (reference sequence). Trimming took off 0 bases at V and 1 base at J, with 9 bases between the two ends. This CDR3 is CATSRDPRSQETQYF. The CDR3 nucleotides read TGTGCCACCAGCAGAGATCCAAGGAGCCAAGAGACCCAGTACTTC.

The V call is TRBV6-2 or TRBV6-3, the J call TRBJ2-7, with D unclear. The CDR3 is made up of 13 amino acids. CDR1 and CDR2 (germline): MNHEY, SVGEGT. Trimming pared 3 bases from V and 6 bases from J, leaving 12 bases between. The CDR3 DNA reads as TGTGCCAGCAGTTATTCCGAGGTCCGCGAGCAGTACTTC. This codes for CASSYSEVREQYF.

DNA of the CDR3: TGTGCCTGGAGTGTAGCGGGCACCCTAACAGGGCGCGAGCAGTACTTC. It translates to CAWSVAGTLTGREQYF. The V call is TRBV30, the J call TRBJ2-7; D tentatively reads TRBD1 or TRBD2 (6 bases each). CDR3 size: 16 residues. V shed 0 bases and J shed 6 bases, with 21 bases lying between them. Germline V CDR1 and CDR2: GTSNPN, SVGIG (reference sequence).

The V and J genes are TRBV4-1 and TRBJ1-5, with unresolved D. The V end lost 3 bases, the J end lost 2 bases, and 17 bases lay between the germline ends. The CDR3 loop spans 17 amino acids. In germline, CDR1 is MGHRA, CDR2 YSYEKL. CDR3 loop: CASSQGRAFTGNQPQHF. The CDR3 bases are TGCGCCAGCAGCCAGGGCCGGGCATTCACCGGCAATCAGCCCCAGCATTTT.

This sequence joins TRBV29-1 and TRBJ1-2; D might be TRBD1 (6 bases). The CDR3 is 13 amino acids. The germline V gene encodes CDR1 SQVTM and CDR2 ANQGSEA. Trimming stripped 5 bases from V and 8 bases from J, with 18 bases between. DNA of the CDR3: TGCAGCGTTACTACAGGGTTATTGCTCGGCTACACCTTC. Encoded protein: CSVTTGLLLGYTF.